What follows are 7 T cell receptor beta chains derived from one specimen sequenced in a study of patients and donors after allogeneic stem cell transplantation (dated by TCRdb to about 2020). Libraries came from RT-PCR. Sequencing took place on a NextSeq 550. TCRdb reanalyzed the raw reads on its own, using fastp at Q25 for trimming and MiXCR for clone calling, and kept in-frame beta chains. Every entry covers one CDR3 protein and lists the most common genes and DNA from its rows. For this sample the table gives about 150,000 distinct CDR3 sequences, of which about 36% were detected only once. Clones ranked in the top ten supply around half of the sample. Specimen: blood, either unsorted or a sorted T cell fraction (not recorded which). These receptors were obtained from a human donor who was either an allogeneic HSCT recipient or a stem cell or donor lymphocyte infusion donor (not recorded which). It is not recorded whose cells these are; they may come from a transplant donor.

The rearrangement links TRBV6-6 to TRBJ1-2, with 7 bases matching TRBD1. The CDR3 is 13 residues long. V lost 6 bases and J lost 10; bases outside the gene matches: 11. Looked up from germline, CDR1 is MNHNY and CDR2 is SVGAGI (reference sequence). The CDR3 reads CASRRDRDSAYTF. The CDR3 coding sequence is TGTGCCAGCAGGAGGGACCGGGACAGTGCCTACACCTTC.

The gene calls are TRBV12-3 or TRBV12-4 and TRBJ1-6; possible D gene TRBD1, 6 bases. The CDR3 length is 15 residues. The ends were cut back, 6 bases at V and 10 bases at J, with 19 bases in the middle. The CDR3 DNA follows: TGTGCCAGCAGCCTAGTCGGTAGGGGGAACTCACCCCTCCACTTT. Translating gives CASSLVGRGNSPLHF.

This clonotype was observed a few times. This sequence joins TRBV20-1 and TRBJ1-3; 8 positions match TRBD1. J lost 0 bases, V lost 0 bases, and 4 bases had no gene match. Germline lookup yields CDR1 DFQATT and CDR2 SNEGSKA (reference sequence). The CDR3 is 16 amino acids. CDR3 in DNA: TGCAGTGCTAGAGATCAGGGGGCGAGCTCTGGAAACACCATATATTTT. It yields the protein CSARDQGASSGNTIYF.

This clonotype was observed a few times. The chain carries TRBV12-3 or TRBV12-4 and TRBJ1-1, with no clear D. V was shortened by 6 bases and J by 4 bases, with 9 bases between the two germline ends. The CDR3 is made up of 12 amino acids. The CDR3, as DNA: TGTGCCAGCAGACCCGGGGTCACTGAAGCTTTCTTT. Translation gives CASRPGVTEAFF.

This rearrangement joins TRBV4-2 to TRBJ2-3; the match to TRBD2 covers 9 bases. J gave up 1 base and V 1 base, and 6 bases lay outside the gene matches. The CDR3 runs to 17 residues. CDR1 is LGHNA and CDR2 is YNFKEQ in the germline V gene. The CDR3 protein is CASSQGSGGTGTDTQYF. The CDR3 bases are TGTGCCAGCAGCCAAGGAAGCGGGGGGACTGGCACAGATACGCAGTATTTT.

The chain recombines TRBV7-2 with TRBJ2-5, with D maybe TRBD2 (6 bases). CDR3 length: 14 residues. The V gene's germline CDR1 is SGHTA and CDR2 FQGNSA. Trimming cost V 5 bases and J 2 bases, with 12 bases left between them. The CDR3 sequence is CASSPGLTQETQYF. Here the CDR3 DNA reads TGTGCCAGCAGCCCGGGACTTACACAAGAGACCCAGTACTTC.

The chain carries TRBV12-3 or TRBV12-4 and TRBJ1-2, with 10 nucleotides matching TRBD1. CDR3 length: 13 residues. The V segment lost 7 bases and the J segment 8 bases; nucleotides outside the gene matches: 7. Written as DNA, the CDR3 is TGTGCCAGCACCCTAGGACAGGGGGGAGGCTACACCTTC. Protein sequence: CASTLGQGGGYTF.